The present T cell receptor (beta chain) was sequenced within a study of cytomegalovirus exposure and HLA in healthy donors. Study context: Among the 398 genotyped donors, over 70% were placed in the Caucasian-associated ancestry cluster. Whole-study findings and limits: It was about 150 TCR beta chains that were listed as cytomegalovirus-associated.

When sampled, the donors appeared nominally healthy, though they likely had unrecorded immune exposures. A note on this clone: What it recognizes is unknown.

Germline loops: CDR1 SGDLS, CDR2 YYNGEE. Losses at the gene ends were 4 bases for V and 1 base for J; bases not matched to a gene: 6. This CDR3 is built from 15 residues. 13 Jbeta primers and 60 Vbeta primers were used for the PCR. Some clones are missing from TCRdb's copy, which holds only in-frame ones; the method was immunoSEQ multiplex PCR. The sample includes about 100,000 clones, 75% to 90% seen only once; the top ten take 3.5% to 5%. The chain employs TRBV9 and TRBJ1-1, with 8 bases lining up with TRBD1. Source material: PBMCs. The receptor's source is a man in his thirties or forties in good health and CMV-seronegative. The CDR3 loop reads CASSPLGQGNTEAFF. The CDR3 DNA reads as TGTGCCAGCAGCCCCCTTGGACAGGGGAACACTGAAGCTTTCTTT.